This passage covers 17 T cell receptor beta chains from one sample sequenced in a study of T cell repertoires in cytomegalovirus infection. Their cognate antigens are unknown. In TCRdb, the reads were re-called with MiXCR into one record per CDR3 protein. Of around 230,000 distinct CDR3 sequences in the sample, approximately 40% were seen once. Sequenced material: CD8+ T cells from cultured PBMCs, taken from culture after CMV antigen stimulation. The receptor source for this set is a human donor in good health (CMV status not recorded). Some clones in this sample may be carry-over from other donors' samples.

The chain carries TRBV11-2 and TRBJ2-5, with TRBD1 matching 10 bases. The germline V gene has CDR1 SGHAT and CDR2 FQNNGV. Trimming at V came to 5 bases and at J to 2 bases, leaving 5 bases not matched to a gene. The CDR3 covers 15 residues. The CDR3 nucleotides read TGTGCCAGCAGCAACCGGACAGGGGGACAAGAGACCCAGTACTTC. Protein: CASSNRTGGQETQYF.

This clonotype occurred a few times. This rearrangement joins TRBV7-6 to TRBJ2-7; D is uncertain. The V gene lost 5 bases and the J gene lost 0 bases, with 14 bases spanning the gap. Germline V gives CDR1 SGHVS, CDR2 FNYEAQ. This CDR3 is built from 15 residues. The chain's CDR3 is CASSLIDANSYEQYF. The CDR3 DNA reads TGTGCCAGCAGCCTCATAGATGCCAACTCCTACGAGCAGTACTTC. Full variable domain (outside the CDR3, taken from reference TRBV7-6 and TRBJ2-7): GAGVSQSPRYKVTKRGQDVALRCDPISGHVSLYWYRQALGQGPEFLTYFNYEAQQDKSGLPNDRFSAERPEGSISTLTIQRTEQRDSAMYRCASSLIDANSYEQYFGPGTRLTVT.

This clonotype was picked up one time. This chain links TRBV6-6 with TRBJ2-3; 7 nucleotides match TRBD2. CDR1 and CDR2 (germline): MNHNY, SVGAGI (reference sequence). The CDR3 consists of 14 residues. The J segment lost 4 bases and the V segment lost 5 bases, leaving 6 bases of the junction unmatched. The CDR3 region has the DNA TGTGCCAGCAGTGTCAAGGGAGGGCCAGATACGCAGTATTTT. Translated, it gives CASSVKGGPDTQYF.

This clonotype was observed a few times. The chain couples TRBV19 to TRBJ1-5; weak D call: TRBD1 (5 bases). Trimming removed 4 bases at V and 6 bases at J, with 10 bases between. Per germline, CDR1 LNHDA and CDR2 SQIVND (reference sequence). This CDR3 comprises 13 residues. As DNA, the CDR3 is TGTGCCAGTAGTAATTCAGGGAGTCAGCCCCAGCATTTT. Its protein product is CASSNSGSQPQHF.

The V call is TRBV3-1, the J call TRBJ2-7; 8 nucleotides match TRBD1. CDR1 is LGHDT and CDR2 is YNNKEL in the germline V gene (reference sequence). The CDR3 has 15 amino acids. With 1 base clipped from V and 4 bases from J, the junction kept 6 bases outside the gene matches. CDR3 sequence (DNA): TGTGCCAGCAGCCAAGGGACAGGGAGAGATTACGAGCAGTACTTC. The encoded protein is CASSQGTGRDYEQYF.

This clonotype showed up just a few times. CDR3 amino acids: CASSNLMEGFTKNIQYF. Here the CDR3 DNA reads TGTGCCAGCAGCAATTTGATGGAGGGGTTTACCAAAAACATTCAGTACTTC. The chain recombines TRBV27 with TRBJ2-4; D possibly corresponds to TRBD2 (6 bases). Germline V lookup: CDR1 MNHEY, CDR2 SMNVEV (reference sequence). V shed 6 bases and J shed 2 bases, with 20 bases lying between them. The CDR3 covers 17 residues.

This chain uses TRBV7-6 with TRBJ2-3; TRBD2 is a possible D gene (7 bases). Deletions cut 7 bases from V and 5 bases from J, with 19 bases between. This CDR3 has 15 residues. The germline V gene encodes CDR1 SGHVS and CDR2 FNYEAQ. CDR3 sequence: CASTDLGGAEDTQYF. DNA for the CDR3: TGTGCCAGCACAGACCTGGGGGGGGCCGAAGATACGCAGTATTTT.

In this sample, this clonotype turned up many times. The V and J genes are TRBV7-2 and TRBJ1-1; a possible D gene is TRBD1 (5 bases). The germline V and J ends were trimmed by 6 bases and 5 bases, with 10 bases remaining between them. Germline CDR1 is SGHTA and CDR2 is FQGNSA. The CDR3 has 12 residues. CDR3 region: CASSYEGTEAFF. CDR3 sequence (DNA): TGTGCCAGCAGTTATGAGGGGACTGAAGCTTTCTTT.

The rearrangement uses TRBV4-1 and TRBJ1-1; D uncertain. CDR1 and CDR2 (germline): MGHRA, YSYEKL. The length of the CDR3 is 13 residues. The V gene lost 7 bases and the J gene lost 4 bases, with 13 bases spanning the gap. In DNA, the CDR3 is TGCGCCAGCAACCCGGGCATCGGCACTGAAGCTTTCTTT. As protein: CASNPGIGTEAFF.

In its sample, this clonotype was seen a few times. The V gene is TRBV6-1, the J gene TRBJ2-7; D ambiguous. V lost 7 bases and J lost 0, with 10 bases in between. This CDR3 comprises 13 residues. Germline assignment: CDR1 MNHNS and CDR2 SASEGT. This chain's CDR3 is CASNPNLSYEQYF. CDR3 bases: TGTGCCAGCAATCCGAACCTCTCCTACGAGCAGTACTTC.

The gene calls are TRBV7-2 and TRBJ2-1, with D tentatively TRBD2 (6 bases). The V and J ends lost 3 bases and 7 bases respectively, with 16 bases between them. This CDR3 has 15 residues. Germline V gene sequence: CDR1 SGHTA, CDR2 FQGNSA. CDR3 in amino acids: CASSFFLGAGNEQFF. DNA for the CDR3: TGTGCCAGCAGCTTCTTTTTAGGGGCGGGAAATGAGCAGTTCTTC.

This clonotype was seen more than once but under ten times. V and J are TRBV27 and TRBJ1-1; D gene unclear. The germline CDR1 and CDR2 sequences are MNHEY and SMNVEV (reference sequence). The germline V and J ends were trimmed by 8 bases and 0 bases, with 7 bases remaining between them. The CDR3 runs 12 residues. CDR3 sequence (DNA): TGTGCCAGCGCTGGACTGAACACTGAAGCTTTCTTT. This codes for CASAGLNTEAFF.

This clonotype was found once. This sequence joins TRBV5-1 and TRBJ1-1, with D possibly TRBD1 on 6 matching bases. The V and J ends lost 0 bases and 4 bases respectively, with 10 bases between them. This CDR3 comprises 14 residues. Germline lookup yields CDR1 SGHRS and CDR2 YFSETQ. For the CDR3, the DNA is TGCGCCAGCAGCTTGGAGGCAGGGGTCACTGAAGCTTTCTTT. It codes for CASSLEAGVTEAFF.

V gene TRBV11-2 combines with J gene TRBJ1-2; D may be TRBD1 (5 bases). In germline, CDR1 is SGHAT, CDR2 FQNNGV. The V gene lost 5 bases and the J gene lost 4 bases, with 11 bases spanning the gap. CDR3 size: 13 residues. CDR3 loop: CASSRDGFYGYTF. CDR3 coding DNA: TGTGCCAGCAGCCGGGACGGGTTCTATGGCTACACCTTC.

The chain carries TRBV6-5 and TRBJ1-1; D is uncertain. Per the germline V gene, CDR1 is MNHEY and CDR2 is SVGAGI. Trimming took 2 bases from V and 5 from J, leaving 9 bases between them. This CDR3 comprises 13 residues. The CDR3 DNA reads TGTGCCAGCAGTTACCGAGGGATAACTGAAGCTTTCTTT. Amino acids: CASSYRGITEAFF.

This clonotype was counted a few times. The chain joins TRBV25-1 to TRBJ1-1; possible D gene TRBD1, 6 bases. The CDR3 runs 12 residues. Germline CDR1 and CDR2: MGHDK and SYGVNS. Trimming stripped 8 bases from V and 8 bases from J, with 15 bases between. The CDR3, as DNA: TGTGCCAGCGGTGGCCTTACAGGGGAAGCTTTCTTT. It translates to CASGGLTGEAFF. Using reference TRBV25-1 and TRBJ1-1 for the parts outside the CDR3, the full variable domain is EADIYQTPRYLVIGTGKKITLECSQTMGHDKMYWYQQDPGMELHLIHYSYGVNSTEKGDLSSESTVSRIRTEHFPLTLESARPSHTSQYLCASGGLTGEAFFGQGTRLTVV.

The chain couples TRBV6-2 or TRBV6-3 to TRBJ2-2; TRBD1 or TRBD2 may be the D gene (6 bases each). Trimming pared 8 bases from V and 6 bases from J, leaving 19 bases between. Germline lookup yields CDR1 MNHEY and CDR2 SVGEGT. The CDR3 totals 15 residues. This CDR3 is CASLPDTEGAGELFF. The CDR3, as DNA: TGTGCCAGCCTCCCAGACACGGAGGGGGCCGGGGAGCTGTTTTTT.